The clone carrying this T cell receptor (beta chain) has only a few counts. This sample was included in a study of shared clonotypes between healthy human individuals. Data came from immunoSEQ multiplex PCR; TCRdb stores just in-frame clones and leaves some out. The sample consists of about 680,000 clones, roughly 73% of them appearing once. The CDR3 contains 13 residues. Between the trimmed V and J ends, which lost 4 bases and 7 bases, there was a span of 13 bases. CDR1 and CDR2 (germline): MNHEY, SVGAGI. The TCR comes from a young woman in good health. The chain couples TRBV6-5 to TRBJ2-5; D may be TRBD1 (6 bases). Sequenced material: memory CD4+ T cells sorted from blood. Subset noted: CD45RA-negative fraction. The CDR3 region has the DNA TGTGCCAGCAGTTCACAGGGAGACGGGACCCAGTACTTC. Its protein is CASSSQGDGTQYF.